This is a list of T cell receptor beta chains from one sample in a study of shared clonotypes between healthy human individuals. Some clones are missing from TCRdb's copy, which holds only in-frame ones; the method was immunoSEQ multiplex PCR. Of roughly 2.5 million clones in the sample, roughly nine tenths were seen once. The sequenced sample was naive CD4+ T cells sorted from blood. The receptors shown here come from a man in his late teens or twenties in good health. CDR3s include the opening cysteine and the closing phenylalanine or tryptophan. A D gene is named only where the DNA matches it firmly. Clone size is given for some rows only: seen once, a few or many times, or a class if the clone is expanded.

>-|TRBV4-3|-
CASSLDTGRGTDTQYF
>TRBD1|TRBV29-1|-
CSVLTGTGLYEQYF
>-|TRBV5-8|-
CASSRGRNDYGYTF
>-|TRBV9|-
CASSVELGTTDTQYF
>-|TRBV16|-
CASSQFGTSYEQYF
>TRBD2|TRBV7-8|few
CASRGLVDTGELFF
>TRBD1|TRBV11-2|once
CASSPGQGSYEQYF
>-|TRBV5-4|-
CASSLEGRSTSYNEQFF
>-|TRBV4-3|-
CASSQDIVGRSGYTF
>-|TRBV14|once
CASSQYGTGELFF